One TCR beta chain is described in this entry. Its target antigen remains unknown. No base-level quality is on record; no much larger clone is a single base apart. One collaborating source in Seattle enrolled patients during active infection and followed them longitudinally through the course of disease. Whole blood was collected in K2EDTA tubes by collaborating institutions according to the institutions' own protocols. Collaborator samples were shipped for TCRbeta analysis as frozen whole blood, isolated PBMCs, or DNA extracted from either sample type. The germline ends are 9 bases apart after V is trimmed by 6 bases and J by 4 bases. The germline V gene (reference sequence) sets CDR1 to LNHNV and CDR2 to YYDKDF. Counted from cysteine to phenylalanine, this CDR3 has 13 amino acids. Left in the record is the CDR3 DNA by itself, 39 bases read in frame from the first base. TCRbeta CDR3 regions were amplified from genomic DNA using the immunoSEQ Assay, a bias-controlled multiplex PCR. The study's own analysis went as follows. The number of nucleated cells in each sample was estimated from the amplification of reference gene primers within the assay. To quantify the absolute abundance of each unique TCRbeta CDR3 rearrangement, sequence reads were collapsed and filtered. Productive Simpson clonality was computed per sample as the square root of Simpson's diversity index over productive rearrangements. TCRdb took over this immuneACCESS table, retaining in-frame rearrangements with V and J assigned. Such tables are incomplete; in checked studies, under half of the missing clones stem from an unresolved V gene, and the remainder is unexplained. The DNA was the basis for D and trimming; V, J and clone size are from that table. The sample data list some 210,000 clones, and roughly 90% of these were observed just once. The ten largest clonotypes hold around 0.85% of the sample.

The sample originates from a study of blood T cell repertoires in COVID-19 (TCRdb year 2020). Study-level background: The collaborator samples originated in the United States, Italy and Spain and spanned the acute and convalescent phases of COVID-19. The prospective study material was composed of cDNA or gDNA derived from T cells, B-cell-depleted T cells, or PBMCs. The dataset comprised deeply sampled blood TCRbeta repertoires from subjects exposed to, actively infected with, or recovered from COVID-19. The repertoires were released in a freely available public database meant as a resource for research on the immune response to SARS-CoV-2. Samples came from the ongoing ImmuneRACE study (first 160 participants) plus 1,254 subjects from 6 global collaborators. The sample metadata nearly always contained a de-identified subject ID, COVID-19 status, age in years and sex. Where HLA class I and class II types were available, the types were taken from metadata supplied by the sample provider, not from assay-based typing. On the study overall, not on this receptor specifically: Clinical and demographic metadata were provided uncurated, with the amount varying by source and participant.

This chain is built from TRBV15 and TRBJ1-4; TRBD1 is perhaps the D gene, given 5 matching bases. Sample: peripheral blood. This receptor was obtained from a man between 60 and 75 years old with COVID-19, enrolled during active disease. The CDR3 protein is CATREGLNEKLFF. The DNA sequence is given as TGTGCCACCAGGGAGGGGCTTAATGAAAAACTGTTTTTT.